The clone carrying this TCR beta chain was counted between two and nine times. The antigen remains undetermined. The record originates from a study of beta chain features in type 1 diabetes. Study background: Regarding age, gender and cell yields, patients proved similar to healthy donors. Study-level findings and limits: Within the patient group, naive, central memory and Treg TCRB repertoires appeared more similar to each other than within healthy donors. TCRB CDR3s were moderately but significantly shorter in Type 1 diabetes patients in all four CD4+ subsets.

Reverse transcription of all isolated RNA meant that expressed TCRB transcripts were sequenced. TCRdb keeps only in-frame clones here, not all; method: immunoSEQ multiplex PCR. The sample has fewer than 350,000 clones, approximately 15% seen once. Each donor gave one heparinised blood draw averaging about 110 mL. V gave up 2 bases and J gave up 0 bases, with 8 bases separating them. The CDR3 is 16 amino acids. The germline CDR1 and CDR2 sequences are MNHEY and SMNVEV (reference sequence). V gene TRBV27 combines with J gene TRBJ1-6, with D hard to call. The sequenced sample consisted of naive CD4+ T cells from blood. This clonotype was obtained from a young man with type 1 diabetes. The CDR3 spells CASSLKRSSYNSPLHF. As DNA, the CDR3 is TGTGCCAGCAGTTTAAAGCGGAGCTCCTATAATTCACCCCTCCACTTT.